Below are 23 T cell receptor beta chains sequenced from a single sample in a study of beta chain features in type 1 diabetes. Study results and limitations: The study found moderately but significantly shorter TCRB CDR3s in all four CD4+ subsets of Type 1 diabetes patients.

Expressed TCRB transcripts got sequenced, as all isolated RNA was reverse transcribed. Sequencing was performed with immunoSEQ multiplex PCR; in TCRdb, only in-frame clones are kept and a portion is missing. The sample has some 330,000 clones; 10% to 15% are singletons. No antigen is known for these receptors. Sequenced: naive CD4+ T cells from blood. These receptors originate from a woman younger than 35 with type 1 diabetes.

In this sample, this clone turned up a few times. The chain joins TRBV27 to TRBJ1-2; 9 bases are a match to TRBD1. The V and J ends lost 4 bases and 7 bases, in that order; junction bases with no gene match: 4. The CDR3 extends over 13 amino acids. Germline assignment: CDR1 MNHEY and CDR2 SMNVEV (reference sequence). As DNA, the CDR3 is TGTGCCAGCAGTTCGACAGGGGGGTTTGGCTACACCTTC. This translates into CASSSTGGFGYTF.

This chain joins TRBV4-3 and TRBJ2-3; 10 bases are shared with TRBD1. Germline V gives CDR1 LGHNA, CDR2 YSLEER. The CDR3 has 14 residues. V shed 5 bases, J shed 6 bases, and the junction held 5 bases outside the gene matches. CDR3 DNA sequence: TGCGCCAGCAGCGACCGGGACAGGGGCGATACGCAGTATTTT. Translating gives CASSDRDRGDTQYF.

The chain is built from TRBV4-3 and TRBJ2-7, with 9 bases that match TRBD2. Germline trimming cut 0 bases from V and 2 bases from J; bases unmatched to any gene: 2. Germline values: CDR1 LGHNA, CDR2 YSLEER. This CDR3 has 15 amino acids. CDR3 coding DNA: TGCGCCAGCAGCCAAGAAGTAGCGGGGGCCTACGAGCAGTACTTC. Translation: CASSQEVAGAYEQYF.

This clone was seen more than once but under ten times. The chain has TRBV30 and TRBJ2-1, with TRBD2 as a possible D gene (6 bases). This CDR3 has 15 residues. V lost 0 bases and J 9 bases, leaving 18 bases between the germline ends. The germline V gene has CDR1 GTSNPN and CDR2 SVGIG (reference sequence). CDR3 nucleotides: TGTGCCTGGAGTGTCCGGGACTCCGATATGGGTGAGCAGTTCTTC. This gives the protein CAWSVRDSDMGEQFF.

This clone was detected only a few times. The chain recombines TRBV9 with TRBJ2-1; TRBD1 agrees at 7 bases. This CDR3 spans 15 amino acids. Trimming cost V 5 bases and J 1 base; bases outside gene matches: 6. The germline CDR1 and CDR2 sequences are SGDLS and YYNGEE. The CDR3 here is CASRGTGESYNEQFF. The CDR3 bases are TGTGCCAGCAGAGGAACAGGGGAGTCCTACAATGAGCAGTTCTTC. The full variable domain, with the rest looked up from reference TRBV9 and TRBJ2-1, is DSGVTQTPKHLITATGQRVTLRCSPRSGDLSVYWYQQSLDQGLQFLIQYYNGEERAKGNILERFSAQQFPDLHSELNLSSLELGDSALYFCASRGTGESYNEQFFGPGTRLTVL.

The J gene is TRBJ2-1, the V gene TRBV6-8; 8 bases map to TRBD2. Germline CDR1 and CDR2: MNHGY and SAAAGT. The J segment lost 4 bases and the V segment lost 5 bases, leaving 7 bases of the junction unmatched. The CDR3 consists of 15 residues. The CDR3 region is CASSGPGGAYNEQFF. CDR3 in DNA: TGTGCCAGCAGTGGCCCGGGGGGGGCTTACAATGAGCAGTTCTTC.

This chain joins TRBV29-1 and TRBJ2-5; TRBD1 matches 9 bases. This CDR3 has 13 amino acids. CDR1 is SQVTM and CDR2 is ANQGSEA in the germline V gene. The V and J ends lost 7 bases and 2 bases, in that order; junction bases with no gene match: 5. The DNA of the CDR3 is TGCAGCGCCTGGGGACAGGGACAAGAGACCCAGTACTTC. Its protein is CSAWGQGQETQYF. The complete variable domain, with remaining parts taken from reference TRBV29-1 and TRBJ2-5, reads SAVISQKPSRDICQRGTSLTIQCQVDSQVTMMFWYRQQPGQSLTLIATANQGSEATYESGFVIDKFPISRPNLTFSTLTVSNMSPEDSSIYLCSAWGQGQETQYFGPGTRLLVL.

This clone turned up a few times. V and J are TRBV5-4 and TRBJ2-7, with D possibly being TRBD1 (6 bases). The CDR3 has 13 residues. The germline V gene has CDR1 SGHNT and CDR2 YYREEE (reference sequence). V was trimmed by 3 bases and J by 3 bases, leaving 10 bases between them. Here the CDR3 reads CASSSGTSYEQYF. The CDR3 nucleotides are TGTGCCAGCAGCTCGGGGACAAGCTACGAGCAGTACTTC.

This clone was detected only a few times. This rearrangement joins TRBV5-5 to TRBJ2-3, with D tentatively TRBD1 (7 bases). The CDR3 extends over 19 amino acids. CDR1 is SGHKS and CDR2 is YYEKEE in the germline V gene (reference sequence). The V end lost 4 bases, the J end lost 0 bases, and 24 bases lay between the germline ends. The CDR3 loop is CASSGTPGQLRTSTDTQYF. CDR3 nucleotides: TGTGCCAGCAGCGGGACTCCGGGACAGCTTCGCACTAGCACAGATACGCAGTATTTT.

This clone was detected only a few times. Additional DNA sequences in this sample encode the identical CDR3. The chain employs TRBV6-5 and TRBJ2-3; 10 bases match TRBD1. The V gene end was trimmed by 2 bases and the J gene end by 6 bases; junction bases not matched to a gene: 2. The length of the CDR3 is 14 residues. Germline CDR1 is MNHEY and CDR2 is SVGAGI. As DNA, the CDR3 is TGTGCCAGCAGTTACGGGACAGGGGCCGATACGCAGTATTTT. Translation gives CASSYGTGADTQYF.

This chain links TRBV13 with TRBJ2-7; D is possibly TRBD1 (6 bases). Germline V gives CDR1 PRHDT, CDR2 FYEKMQ (reference sequence). The CDR3 contains 13 residues. Trimming pared 10 bases from V and 2 bases from J, leaving 15 bases between. In DNA, the CDR3 is TGTGCCACCGACAAGGGGGTAGCCTACGAGCAGTACTTC. Its translation: CATDKGVAYEQYF.

This chain connects TRBV6-6 to TRBJ2-1, with 8 bases matching TRBD2. The J segment lost 12 bases and the V segment lost 5 bases, leaving 9 bases of the junction unmatched. The CDR3 loop spans 13 amino acids. Germline V lookup: CDR1 MNHNY, CDR2 SVGAGI (reference sequence). The CDR3 loop is CASSAPSGLGQFF. The CDR3 bases are TGTGCCAGCAGTGCCCCGTCGGGACTAGGGCAGTTCTTC.

The V gene is TRBV27, the J gene TRBJ2-2, with 8 bases aligning to TRBD1. Looked up from germline, CDR1 is MNHEY and CDR2 is SMNVEV (reference sequence). This CDR3 spans 20 amino acids. With 1 base clipped from V and 1 base from J, the junction kept 14 bases outside the gene matches. The CDR3 region is CASSLYFQGAVKRNTGELFF. DNA for the CDR3: TGTGCCAGCAGTTTATACTTCCAGGGGGCAGTCAAGAGGAACACCGGGGAGCTGTTTTTT.

This clone was counted only a few times. V is TRBV11-2 and J is TRBJ2-7; TRBD1 matches at 8 bases. Per the germline V gene, CDR1 is SGHAT and CDR2 is FQNNGV. The CDR3 loop spans 14 amino acids. Losses at the gene ends were 3 bases for V and 3 bases for J; bases not matched to a gene: 4. CDR3 bases: TGTGCCAGCAGCTTCTGGACAGGGAACTACGAGCAGTACTTC. Its translation: CASSFWTGNYEQYF.

The genes are TRBV6-5 and TRBJ2-3; D may be TRBD2 (6 bases). Germline-derived CDR1 and CDR2 are MNHEY and SVGAGI. The CDR3 loop spans 16 amino acids. Trimming pared 0 bases from V and 0 bases from J, leaving 10 bases between. In DNA, the CDR3 is TGTGCCAGCAGTTACTCCGACGGGACTAGCACAGATACGCAGTATTTT. It codes for CASSYSDGTSTDTQYF.

In its sample, this clone was seen a few times. The chain recombines TRBV5-6 with TRBJ1-4; the D gene is possibly TRBD1 (6 bases). Germline V gene lookup returns CDR1 SGHDT and CDR2 YYEEEE. The CDR3 length is 15 residues. The V gene lost 4 bases and the J gene lost 8 bases, with 18 bases spanning the gap. The CDR3 here is CASSPRRGSEEKLFF. In nucleotides, the CDR3 is TGTGCCAGCAGCCCCCGCAGGGGAAGTGAAGAAAAACTGTTTTTT.

In its sample, this clone was seen a few times. The chain combines TRBV4-1 with TRBJ2-4; D not resolved. The V gene's germline CDR1 is MGHRA and CDR2 YSYEKL. The CDR3 has 16 amino acids. V was trimmed by 5 bases and J by 0 bases, leaving 14 bases between them. The CDR3 DNA sequence: TGCGCCAGCAGCTCACCCGGAGACGTAGCCAAAAACATTCAGTACTTC. Translated, it gives CASSSPGDVAKNIQYF.

The V call is TRBV5-1, the J call TRBJ1-2; D remains ambiguous. Germline V gene data show CDR1 as SGHRS and CDR2 as YFSETQ. The CDR3 extends over 14 amino acids. V was cut by 5 bases and J by 0 bases, with 11 bases left in between. The CDR3 is CASRVESPNYGYTF. The CDR3 coding sequence is TGCGCCAGCAGAGTCGAAAGCCCTAACTATGGCTACACCTTC.

The rearrangement uses TRBV6-5 and TRBJ1-4; maybe TRBD1 (5 bases). The CDR3 totals 14 residues. V lost 4 bases and J lost 2, with 8 bases in between. The germline gives CDR1 MNHEY, CDR2 SVGAGI. In nucleotides, the CDR3 is TGTGCCAGCAGTTGGGGGGAGACTAATGAAAAACTGTTTTTT. Translated: CASSWGETNEKLFF.

Here the CDR3 reads CASSLLDRMDYEQYF. Written as DNA, the CDR3 is TGTGCCAGCAGTTTATTGGACAGGATGGATTACGAGCAGTACTTC. This chain joins TRBV28 and TRBJ2-7, with 7 nucleotides matching TRBD1. The ends lost 1 base at V and 4 bases at J; junction bases unmatched: 7. CDR3 length equals 15 residues. From germline, CDR1 is MDHEN and CDR2 SYDVKM.

This rearrangement joins TRBV20-1 to TRBJ2-3; no clear D. Per germline, CDR1 DFQATT and CDR2 SNEGSKA (reference sequence). V lost 5 bases to trimming and J lost 2 bases, with 5 bases between them. This CDR3 is 11 amino acids long. This chain's CDR3 is CSAEYTDTQYF. CDR3 DNA: TGCAGTGCTGAGTACACAGATACGCAGTATTTT.

This clone turned up a few times. CDR3 region: CASRQGTAGTDTQYF. In nucleotides, the CDR3 is TGTGCTAGTAGACAGGGGACAGCCGGAACAGATACGCAGTATTTT. The chain uses TRBV12-5 and TRBJ2-3; TRBD1 matches at 8 bases. V shed 8 bases, J shed 3 bases, and the junction held 10 bases outside the gene matches. The CDR3 totals 15 residues. From germline, CDR1 is LGHNT and CDR2 FRNRAP.

In this sample, this clone turned up a few times. The chain combines TRBV18 with TRBJ2-5; tentatively, D is TRBD2 (5 bases). Trimming cost V 6 bases and J 0 bases, with 5 bases left between them. The germline V gene has CDR1 KGHSH and CDR2 LQKENI. CDR3 length equals 12 residues. CDR3 region: CASSEDQETQYF. CDR3 in DNA: TGTGCCAGCTCGGAGGACCAAGAGACCCAGTACTTC.